This T cell receptor beta chain was identified in a study of blood T cell repertoires in COVID-19. Study as a whole: Specimens from acute and convalescent COVID-19 originated in the United States, Italy and Spain. From T cells, B-cell-depleted T cells, or PBMCs came the material, which was cDNA or gDNA.

Some clones are missing from TCRdb's copy, which holds only in-frame ones; the method was immunoSEQ multiplex PCR. This table has about 310,000 clones, roughly 91% appearing once. V lost 3 bases and J lost 1, with 10 bases in between. CDR1 is SGHRS, CDR2 YFSETQ, per germline. The CDR3 consists of 14 residues. The source material was peripheral blood. This TCR was recovered from a man aged 45-65 years with active or convalescent COVID-19. V and J are TRBV5-1 and TRBJ1-1; D gene uncertain. The CDR3 DNA follows: TGCGCCAGCAGCTCTCTCTGGGCGAACACTGAAGCTTTCTTT. Residues: CASSSLWANTEAFF.